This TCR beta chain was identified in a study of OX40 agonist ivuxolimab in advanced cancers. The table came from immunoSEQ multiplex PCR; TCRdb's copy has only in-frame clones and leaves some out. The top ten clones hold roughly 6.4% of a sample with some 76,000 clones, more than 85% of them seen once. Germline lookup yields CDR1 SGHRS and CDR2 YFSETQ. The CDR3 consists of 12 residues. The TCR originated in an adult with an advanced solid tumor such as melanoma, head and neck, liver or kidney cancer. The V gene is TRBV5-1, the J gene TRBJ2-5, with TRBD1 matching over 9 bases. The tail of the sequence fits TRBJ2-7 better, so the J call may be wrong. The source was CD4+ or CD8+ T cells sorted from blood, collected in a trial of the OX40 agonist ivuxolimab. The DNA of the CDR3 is TGCGCCAGCCGGGACAGGGTTTTCGAGCAGTACTTC. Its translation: CASRDRVFEQYF.